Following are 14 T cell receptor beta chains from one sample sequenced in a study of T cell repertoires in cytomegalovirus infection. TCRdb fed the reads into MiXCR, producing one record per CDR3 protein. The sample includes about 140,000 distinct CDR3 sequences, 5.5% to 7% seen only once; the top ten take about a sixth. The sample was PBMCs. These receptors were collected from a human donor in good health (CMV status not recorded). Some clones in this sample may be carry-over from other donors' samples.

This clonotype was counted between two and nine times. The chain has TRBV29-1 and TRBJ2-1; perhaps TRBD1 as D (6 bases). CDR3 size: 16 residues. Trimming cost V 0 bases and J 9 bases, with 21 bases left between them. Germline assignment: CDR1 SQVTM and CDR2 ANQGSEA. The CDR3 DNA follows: TGCAGCGTTGAAGATGAAAGGCATACAGGGTCAAGTGAGCAGTTCTTC. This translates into CSVEDERHTGSSEQFF.

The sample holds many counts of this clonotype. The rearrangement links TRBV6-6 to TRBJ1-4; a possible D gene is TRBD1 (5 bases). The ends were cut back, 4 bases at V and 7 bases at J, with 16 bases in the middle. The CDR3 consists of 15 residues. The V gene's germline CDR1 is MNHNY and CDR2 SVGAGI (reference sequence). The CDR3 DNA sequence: TGTGCCAGCAGTTCTCATCGGGACGAGTTTGAAAAACTGTTTTTT. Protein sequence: CASSSHRDEFEKLFF.

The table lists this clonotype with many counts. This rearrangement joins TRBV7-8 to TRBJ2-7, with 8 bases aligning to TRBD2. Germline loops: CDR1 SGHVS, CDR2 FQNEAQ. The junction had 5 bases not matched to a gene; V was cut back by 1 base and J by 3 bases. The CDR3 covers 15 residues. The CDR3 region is CASSLGGGGLYEQYF. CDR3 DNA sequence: TGTGCCAGCAGCTTAGGGGGCGGGGGGCTCTACGAGCAGTACTTC.

The CDR3 loop is CASSRETIGDSPLHF. CDR3 DNA: TGTGCCAGCAGCCGAGAGACCATCGGCGATTCACCCCTCCACTTT. The J gene is TRBJ1-6, the V gene TRBV7-4; D is unclear. There are 15 residues in the CDR3. Germline V gives CDR1 SGHVT, CDR2 SQSDAQ. The germline V and J ends were trimmed by 5 bases and 8 bases, with 16 bases remaining between them.

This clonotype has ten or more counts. DNA for the CDR3: TGTGCCAGCAGTTCTCAGGGGGTCCCCAAAAACATTCAGTACTTC. Its protein product is CASSSQGVPKNIQYF. The gene calls are TRBV2 and TRBJ2-4, with 7 bases that match TRBD1. V lost 5 bases, J lost 2 bases, and 6 bases stayed unmatched. The germline V gene has CDR1 SNHLY and CDR2 FYNNEI. This CDR3 comprises 15 residues.

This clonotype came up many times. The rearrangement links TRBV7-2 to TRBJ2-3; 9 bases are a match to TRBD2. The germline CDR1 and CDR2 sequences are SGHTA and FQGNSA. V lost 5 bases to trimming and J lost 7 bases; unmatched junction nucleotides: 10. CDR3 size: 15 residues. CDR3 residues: CASSPEAGGPNTQYF. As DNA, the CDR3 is TGTGCCAGCAGCCCCGAAGCGGGGGGCCCCAATACGCAGTATTTT.

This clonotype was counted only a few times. The CDR3: CASSWSRQVEQYF. CDR3 nucleotide sequence: TGCGCCAGCAGCTGGTCCAGGCAAGTCGAGCAGTACTTC. V gene TRBV5-1 combines with J gene TRBJ2-7; D ambiguous. Trimming removed 3 bases at V and 6 bases at J, with 13 bases between. The CDR3 contains 13 residues. Germline V gives CDR1 SGHRS, CDR2 YFSETQ.

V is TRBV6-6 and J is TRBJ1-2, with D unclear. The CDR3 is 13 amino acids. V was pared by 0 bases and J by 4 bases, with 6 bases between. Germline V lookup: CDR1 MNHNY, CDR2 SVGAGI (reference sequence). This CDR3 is CASSYSMRYGYTF. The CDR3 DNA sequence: TGTGCCAGCAGTTACTCGATGCGCTATGGCTACACCTTC.

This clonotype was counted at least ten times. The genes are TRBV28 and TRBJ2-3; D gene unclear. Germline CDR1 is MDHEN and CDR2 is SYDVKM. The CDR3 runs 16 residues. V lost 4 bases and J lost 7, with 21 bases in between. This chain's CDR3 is CASSSQEPIKLNTQYF. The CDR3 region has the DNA TGTGCCAGCAGTTCTCAGGAACCTATCAAACTGAATACGCAGTATTTT.

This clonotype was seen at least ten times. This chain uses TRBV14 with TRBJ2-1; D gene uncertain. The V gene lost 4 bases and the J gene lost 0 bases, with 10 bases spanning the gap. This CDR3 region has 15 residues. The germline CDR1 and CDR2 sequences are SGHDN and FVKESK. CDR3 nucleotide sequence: TGTGCCAGCAGCCTTGAACTGGCCTCCTACAATGAGCAGTTCTTC. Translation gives CASSLELASYNEQFF.

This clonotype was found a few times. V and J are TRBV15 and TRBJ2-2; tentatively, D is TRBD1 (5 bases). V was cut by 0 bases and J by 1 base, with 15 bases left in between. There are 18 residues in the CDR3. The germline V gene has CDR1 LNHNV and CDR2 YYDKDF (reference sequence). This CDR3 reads CATSRDLYSRVNTGELFF. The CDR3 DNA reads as TGTGCCACCAGCAGAGATCTCTATTCCAGGGTGAACACCGGGGAGCTGTTTTTT.

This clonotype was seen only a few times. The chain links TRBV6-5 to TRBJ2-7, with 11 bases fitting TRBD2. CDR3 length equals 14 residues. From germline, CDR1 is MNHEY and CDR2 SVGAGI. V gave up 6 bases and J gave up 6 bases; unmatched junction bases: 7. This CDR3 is CASRLAGAKGEQYF. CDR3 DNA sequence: TGTGCCAGCAGACTAGCGGGGGCTAAGGGCGAGCAGTACTTC.

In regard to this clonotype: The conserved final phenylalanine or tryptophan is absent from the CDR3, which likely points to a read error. In nucleotides, the CDR3 is TGTGCCAGCAGTTTGTCTGACGGTGAAGCTTTCCTT. It translates to CASSLSDGEAFL. The V call is TRBV12-3 or TRBV12-4, the J call TRBJ1-1, with D unclear. V lost 3 bases to trimming and J lost 7 bases, with 9 bases between them. There are 12 residues in the CDR3.

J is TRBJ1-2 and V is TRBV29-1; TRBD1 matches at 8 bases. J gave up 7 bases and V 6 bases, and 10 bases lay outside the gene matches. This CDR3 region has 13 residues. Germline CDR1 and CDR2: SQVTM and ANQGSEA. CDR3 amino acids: CSVAPTGESGYTF. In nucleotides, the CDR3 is TGCAGCGTCGCCCCGACAGGGGAGAGTGGCTACACCTTC.